The next 20 T cell receptor beta chains were all read from a single sample in a study of blood T cell repertoires in COVID-19. Sequenced by immunoSEQ multiplex PCR; TCRdb stores in-frame clones only, minus some. Among about 180,000 clones listed, 89% were seen once. The sample taken for sequencing was PBMCs or T cells enriched from blood (not recorded which). The receptors shown here come from a woman aged 40 to 49 with acute COVID-19.

The V and J genes are TRBV6-5 and TRBJ1-1, with 7 bases lining up with TRBD1. The J segment lost 1 base and the V segment lost 6 bases, leaving 2 bases of the junction unmatched. CDR1 is MNHEY, CDR2 SVGAGI, per germline. This CDR3 contains 13 residues. In DNA, the CDR3 is TGTGCCAGCAGAGACAGGGAGAACACTGAAGCTTTCTTT. Protein: CASRDRENTEAFF.

The V gene is TRBV3-1 (or the pseudogene TRBV3-2), the J gene TRBJ2-7; 8 nucleotides match TRBD2. The CDR3 contains 14 residues. CDR1 LGHDT and CDR2 YNNKEL come from the germline V gene (reference sequence). Trimming cost V 1 base and J 6 bases; bases outside gene matches: 5. The CDR3 DNA reads TGTGCCAGCAGCCAAGCAGCGGGGGAGGGCGAGCAGTACTTC. Translated, it gives CASSQAAGEGEQYF.

The V gene is TRBV2, the J gene TRBJ1-2; D gene ambiguous. Germline V CDR1 and CDR2: SNHLY, FYNNEI. The CDR3 covers 13 residues. V was shortened by 0 bases and J by 7 bases, with 9 bases between the two germline ends. Written as DNA, the CDR3 is TGTGCCAGCAGTGAAGCGGGAGTCTCTGGCTACACCTTC. It encodes CASSEAGVSGYTF.

The CDR3 region is CASRGSGSGEQFF. The CDR3 region has the DNA TGTGCCAGCAGAGGAAGCGGGAGCGGTGAGCAGTTCTTC. The chain uses TRBV7-3 and TRBJ2-1; 8 nucleotides line up with TRBD2. Losses at the gene ends were 6 bases for V and 9 bases for J; bases not matched to a gene: 7. Germline CDR1 reads SGHTA; CDR2 reads FQGTGA. The CDR3 is 13 residues long.

This clone has only a few counts. The CDR3 DNA reads TGTGCCAGTAGCAACCTGGAGGGTTACGAGCAGTACTTC. This gives the protein CASSNLEGYEQYF. V usage is TRBV19 and J usage is TRBJ2-7; tentatively, D is TRBD2 (6 bases). Germline V gene data show CDR1 as LNHDA and CDR2 as SQIVND (reference sequence). V was shortened by 6 bases and J by 4 bases, with 13 bases between the two germline ends. The length of the CDR3 is 13 residues.

The V call is TRBV13, the J call TRBJ1-6, with a weak D call TRBD1 (6 bases). Per the germline V gene, CDR1 is PRHDT and CDR2 is FYEKMQ (reference sequence). V was clipped by 3 bases and J by 10 bases, with 13 bases between them. The CDR3 spans 14 residues. The CDR3 spells CASSFLTGRSPLHF. In DNA, the CDR3 is TGTGCCAGCAGCTTCCTAACAGGGAGATCACCCCTCCACTTT.

The genes are TRBV29-1 and TRBJ2-2; 9 nucleotides agree with TRBD1. CDR1 is SQVTM, CDR2 ANQGSEA, per germline. With V trimmed by 4 bases and J by 3 bases, 3 bases remained unmatched. This CDR3 is 14 amino acids long. In nucleotides, the CDR3 is TGCAGCGTTGCTCGGACAGGGGACACCGGGGAGCTGTTTTTT. It translates to CSVARTGDTGELFF.

The chain recombines TRBV7-8 with TRBJ2-2, with TRBD1 matching 8 bases. V was pared by 5 bases and J by 4 bases, with 9 bases of the junction left unmatched. Germline-derived CDR1 and CDR2 are SGHVS and FQNEAQ. This CDR3 has 16 residues. The chain's CDR3 is CASSRRTGSPTGELFF. The CDR3 DNA sequence: TGTGCCAGCAGCCGACGGACAGGGTCCCCCACCGGGGAGCTGTTTTTT. The variable domain in full, with the rest retrieved from reference TRBV7-8 and TRBJ2-2, is GAGVSQSPRYKVAKRGQDVALRCDPISGHVSLFWYQQALGQGPEFLTYFQNEAQLDKSGLPSDRFFAERPEGSVSTLKIQRTQQEDSAVYLCASSRRTGSPTGELFFGEGSRLTVL.

The chain combines TRBV7-8 with TRBJ1-4; 8 bases are a match to TRBD1. This CDR3 has 16 amino acids. The V segment lost 4 bases and the J segment 8 bases; nucleotides outside the gene matches: 12. Germline CDR1 and CDR2: SGHVS and FQNEAQ. The CDR3 nucleotides are TGTGCCAGCAGCTGGGACGGGGACAGGAGAGAAGAAAAACTGTTTTTT. Its protein product is CASSWDGDRREEKLFF.

This clone was detected a few times. The chain couples TRBV5-1 to TRBJ2-5; D not certain. The CDR3 length is 14 residues. CDR1 and CDR2 from the germline V gene are SGHRS and YFSETQ. V lost 0 bases to trimming and J lost 1 base, with 7 bases between them. CDR3 DNA sequence: TGCGCCAGCAGCTTGGCGTCGGGCCAAGAGACCCAGTACTTC. As protein: CASSLASGQETQYF. Complete variable domain (other parts from reference TRBV5-1 and TRBJ2-5): KAGVTQTPRYLIKTRGQQVTLSCSPISGHRSVSWYQQTPGQGLQFLFEYFSETQRNKGNFPGRFSGRQFSNSRSEMNVSTLELGDSALYLCASSLASGQETQYFGPGTRLLVL.

The chain couples TRBV6-5 to TRBJ2-2, with D perhaps matching TRBD1 (7 bases). The germline CDR1 and CDR2 sequences are MNHEY and SVGAGI. V was shortened by 5 bases and J by 7 bases, with 17 bases between the two germline ends. The length of the CDR3 is 15 residues. CDR3 sequence (DNA): TGTGCCAGCAGTCGCTCAGGGGGGTTGGACGGGGAGCTGTTTTTT. Translated: CASSRSGGLDGELFF.

The chain recombines TRBV30 with TRBJ2-7; D is possibly TRBD2 (6 bases). V shed 4 bases and J shed 5 bases, with 12 bases lying between them. The CDR3 runs to 12 residues. The germline CDR1 and CDR2 sequences are GTSNPN and SVGIG (reference sequence). The DNA of the CDR3 is TGTGCCTGGAACGGGGGTTCAGACGAGCAGTACTTC. Translated: CAWNGGSDEQYF.

This rearrangement joins TRBV14 to TRBJ2-3; D is perhaps TRBD1 (6 bases). V dropped 4 bases and J dropped 7 bases, with 18 bases sitting between them. The CDR3 extends over 15 amino acids. Germline V gene data show CDR1 as SGHDN and CDR2 as FVKESK. The CDR3 loop is CASSPPGQPTYTQYF. CDR3 DNA sequence: TGTGCCAGCAGCCCCCCGGGACAACCTACTTATACGCAGTATTTT.

The chain recombines TRBV5-1 with TRBJ2-1; TRBD1 is a possible D gene (5 bases). The CDR3 is 15 residues long. CDR1 SGHRS and CDR2 YFSETQ come from the germline V gene. Trimming stripped 2 bases from V and 15 bases from J, with 24 bases between. The CDR3, as DNA: TGCGCCAGCAGCTTCGGCTCGGCGCAGCAGGGTAGTTGGTTCTTC. It specifies CASSFGSAQQGSWFF.

This clone came up once. CDR3 loop: CASSDRQGQMNTGELFF. The DNA of the CDR3 is TGCGCCAGCAGCGACCGGCAGGGGCAAATGAACACCGGGGAGCTGTTTTTT. The chain is built from TRBV4-1 and TRBJ2-2, with D perhaps TRBD1 (6 bases). CDR3 length: 17 residues. Germline lookup yields CDR1 MGHRA and CDR2 YSYEKL. V lost 5 bases to trimming and J lost 1 base, with 17 bases between them.

This clone was seen a few times. The chain is built from TRBV19 and TRBJ2-2; 14 bases map to TRBD2. From germline, CDR1 is LNHDA and CDR2 SQIVND (reference sequence). The CDR3 loop spans 17 amino acids. V was pared by 8 bases and J by 0 bases, with 5 bases of the junction left unmatched. The CDR3 coding sequence is TGTGCCAGTGGACTAGCGGGGGGTAAATCGAACACCGGGGAGCTGTTTTTT. This gives the protein CASGLAGGKSNTGELFF.

This clone was detected once. This chain uses TRBV5-1 with TRBJ1-2; 7 bases are a match to TRBD1. The CDR3 loop spans 13 amino acids. The germline V gene encodes CDR1 SGHRS and CDR2 YFSETQ. The V and J ends lost 4 bases and 2 bases, in that order; junction bases with no gene match: 2. CDR3 DNA sequence: TGCGCCAGCAGCCCGGGACAGAACTATGGCTACACCTTC. Protein product: CASSPGQNYGYTF.

The chain is built from TRBV19 and TRBJ1-5; 7 nucleotides agree with TRBD1. Germline-derived CDR1 and CDR2 are LNHDA and SQIVND (reference sequence). J was trimmed by 1 base and V by 5 bases; bases with no gene match: 14. This CDR3 spans 18 amino acids. CDR3 sequence (DNA): TGTGCCAGTAGTCCCGACAGGGCCAACGTTGGAAGCAATCAGCCCCAGCATTTT. This sequence encodes CASSPDRANVGSNQPQHF.

There are a few counts of this clone. The genes are TRBV18 and TRBJ1-5; D is uncertain. CDR3 length equals 12 residues. Trimming removed 4 bases from V and 7 bases from J, with 8 bases in between. In germline, CDR1 is KGHSH, CDR2 LQKENI. In DNA form, the CDR3 reads TGTGCCAGCTCACGGCCGCAACAGCCCCAGCATTTT. This encodes CASSRPQQPQHF.

The rearrangement uses TRBV28 and TRBJ2-5; 9 bases line up with TRBD2. Germline CDR1 MDHEN, CDR2 SYDVKM. The CDR3 has 17 residues. After removal of 7 bases from V and 5 bases from J, the junction contained 17 bases not matched to a gene. DNA for the CDR3: TGTGCCAGCACCTTAACGGCGGGGGGACTAGCCGAGGAGACCCAGTACTTC. Residues: CASTLTAGGLAEETQYF. Full variable domain (missing parts from reference TRBV28 and TRBJ2-5): DVKVTQSSRYLVKRTGEKVFLECVQDMDHENMFWYRQDPGLGLRLIYFSYDVKMKEKGDIPEGYSVSREKKERFSLILESASTNQTSMYLCASTLTAGGLAEETQYFGPGTRLLVL.